A single sample is the source of the 5 T cell receptor beta chains below, sequenced in a study of early T cells in non-severe SARS-CoV-2 infection. MiXCR, applied by TCRdb to the 5' RACE reads, yields one record per CDR3 protein. Among about 64,000 distinct CDR3 sequences listed, around 13% were seen once. Sequencing input: whole blood. These receptors were taken from an adult who was a healthcare worker with PCR-confirmed SARS-CoV-2 infection or an uninfected control (not recorded which).

The chain joins TRBV6-4 to TRBJ2-7; D is possibly TRBD1 or TRBD2 (5 bases each). The ends were cut back, 6 bases at V and 5 bases at J, with 14 bases in the middle. In germline, CDR1 is MRHNA, CDR2 SNTAGT. The CDR3 extends over 13 amino acids. The CDR3 loop is CASRIGPGHEQYF. In DNA, the CDR3 is TGTGCCAGCAGGATAGGCCCGGGGCACGAGCAGTACTTC.

This clonotype was counted many times. This sequence joins TRBV20-1 and TRBJ2-5; TRBD2 aligns across 10 bases. The CDR3 consists of 15 residues. Germline V CDR1 and CDR2: DFQATT, SNEGSKA (reference sequence). V gave up 3 bases and J gave up 3 bases; unmatched junction bases: 7. The DNA of the CDR3 is TGCAGTGCTAGTAAGCGGGGGGGCGAAAAAGAGACCCAGTACTTC. This sequence encodes CSASKRGGEKETQYF.

CDR3 nucleotides: TGTGCCAGCAGTTACCGTGGCGGATTCCAAGAGGGTTACTTC. This gives the protein CASSYRGGFQEGYF. This rearrangement joins TRBV6-6 to TRBJ2-5; D is possibly TRBD2 (5 bases). V gave up 2 bases and J gave up 14 bases, with 21 bases separating them. The length of the CDR3 is 14 residues. Germline CDR1 and CDR2: MNHNY and SVGAGI (reference sequence).

The rearrangement links TRBV20-1 to TRBJ2-6; TRBD1 agrees at 7 bases. V shed 0 bases and J 0 bases; nucleotides not matched to a gene: 8. The V gene's germline CDR1 is DFQATT and CDR2 SNEGSKA (reference sequence). This CDR3 contains 18 residues. CDR3 nucleotides: TGCAGTGCTAGAGAATGGGACAGCTCTGCCTCTGGGGCCAACGTCCTGACTTTC. Amino acid sequence: CSAREWDSSASGANVLTF.

This clonotype was seen at least ten times. The chain uses TRBV6-2 or TRBV6-3 and TRBJ2-1; 8 bases line up with TRBD2. The junction had 5 bases not matched to a gene; V was cut back by 6 bases and J by 1 base. Germline loops: CDR1 MNHEY, CDR2 SVGEGT. This CDR3 is built from 15 residues. CDR3 sequence: CASSRTSGSYNEQFF. CDR3 DNA sequence: TGTGCCAGCAGCCGAACTAGCGGATCCTACAATGAGCAGTTCTTC.